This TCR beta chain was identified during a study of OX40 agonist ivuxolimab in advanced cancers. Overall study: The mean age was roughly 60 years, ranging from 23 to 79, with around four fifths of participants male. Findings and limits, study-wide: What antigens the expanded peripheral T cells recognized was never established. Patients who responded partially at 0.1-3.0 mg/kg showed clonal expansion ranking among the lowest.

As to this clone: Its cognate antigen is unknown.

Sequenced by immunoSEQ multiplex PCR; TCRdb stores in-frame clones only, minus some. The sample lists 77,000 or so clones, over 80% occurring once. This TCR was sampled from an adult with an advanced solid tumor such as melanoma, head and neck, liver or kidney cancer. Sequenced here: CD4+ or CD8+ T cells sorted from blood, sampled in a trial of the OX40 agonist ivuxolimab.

The CDR3 spells CASSVVPTGLGGEQYF. The CDR3 DNA follows: TGTGCCAGCAGCGTAGTCCCTACGGGACTAGGGGGCGAGCAGTACTTC. The chain uses TRBV9 and TRBJ2-7, with 8 bases aligning to TRBD2. The CDR3 consists of 16 residues. Looked up from germline, CDR1 is SGDLS and CDR2 is YYNGEE. Trimming removed 0 bases from V and 6 bases from J; junction bases left unmatched: 11.